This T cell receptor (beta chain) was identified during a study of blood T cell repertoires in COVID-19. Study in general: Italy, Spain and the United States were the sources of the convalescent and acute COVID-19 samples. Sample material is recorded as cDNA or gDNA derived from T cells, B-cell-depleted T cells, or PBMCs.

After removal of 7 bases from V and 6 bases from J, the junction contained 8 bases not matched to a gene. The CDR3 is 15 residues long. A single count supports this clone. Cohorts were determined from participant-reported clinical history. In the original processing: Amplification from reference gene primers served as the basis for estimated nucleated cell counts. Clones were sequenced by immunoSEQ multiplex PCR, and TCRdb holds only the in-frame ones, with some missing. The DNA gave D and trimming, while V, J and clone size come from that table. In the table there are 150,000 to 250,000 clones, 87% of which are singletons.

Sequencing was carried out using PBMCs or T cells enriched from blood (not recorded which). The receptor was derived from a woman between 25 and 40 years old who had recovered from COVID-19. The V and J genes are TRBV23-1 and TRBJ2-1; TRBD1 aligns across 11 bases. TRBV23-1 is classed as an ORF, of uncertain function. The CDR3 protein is CASTQGDRGFNEQFF. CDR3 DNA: TGCGCCAGCACTCAGGGGGACAGGGGGTTCAATGAGCAGTTCTTC.